The T cell receptor (beta chain) described here comes from a study of shared clonotypes between healthy human individuals. Regarding the study as a whole: Shared clonotypes: roughly 5% naive CD4, around 4% naive CD8, under 2.5% memory CD4, approximately 0.37% memory CD8. Generally, estimated richness proved larger in naive subsets than it did in memory subsets. When compared with the clonotypes that were shared by all four sorted-subset donors, the non-shared clonotypes turned out to have lower generation probabilities.

As to this clone: Its antigen is still unknown. In the same sample, other DNA sequences code for this CDR3.

The assay was immunoSEQ multiplex PCR, and TCRdb's table has in-frame clones only and misses some. Among roughly 2.5 million clones listed, approximately 90% were seen once. Trimming took 0 bases from V and 3 from J, leaving 10 bases between them. There are 15 residues in the CDR3. CDR1 and CDR2 (germline): MNHEY, SVGAGI. Donors were Caucasian adults residing in Nashville, Tennessee, USA. This clonotype was sampled from a man aged 18 to 30 in good health. The gene calls are TRBV6-5 and TRBJ2-3; a possible D gene is TRBD1 (5 bases). Sequenced material: naive CD4+ T cells sorted from blood. The subset was: CD45RA+ positively selected. DNA of the CDR3: TGTGCCAGCAGTTACTCGATGAAGGGGACAGATACGCAGTATTTT. The encoded protein is CASSYSMKGTDTQYF.